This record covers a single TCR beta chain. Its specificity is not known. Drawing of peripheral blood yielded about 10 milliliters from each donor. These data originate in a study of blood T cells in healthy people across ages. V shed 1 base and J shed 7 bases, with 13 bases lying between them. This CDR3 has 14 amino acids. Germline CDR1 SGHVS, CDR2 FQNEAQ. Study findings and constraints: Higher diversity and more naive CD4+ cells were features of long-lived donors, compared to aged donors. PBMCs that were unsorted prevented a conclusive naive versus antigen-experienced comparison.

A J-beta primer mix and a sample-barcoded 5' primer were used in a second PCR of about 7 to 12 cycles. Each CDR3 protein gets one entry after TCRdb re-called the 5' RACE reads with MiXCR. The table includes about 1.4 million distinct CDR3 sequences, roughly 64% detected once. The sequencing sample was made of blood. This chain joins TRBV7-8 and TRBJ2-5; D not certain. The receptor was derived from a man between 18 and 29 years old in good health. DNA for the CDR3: TGTGCCAGCAGCTTAGTTCAAGGATCCAGGACCCAGTACTTC. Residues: CASSLVQGSRTQYF.